Presented here are 3 T cell receptor beta chains from one specimen sequenced in a study of cytomegalovirus exposure and HLA in healthy donors. The PCR employed 60 Vbeta primers together with 13 Jbeta primers. Profiled with immunoSEQ multiplex PCR; TCRdb holds only in-frame clones, not every one. The table records about 170,000 clones, roughly 80% of them present only once. The sample was PBMCs. Receptors were obtained from a young woman in good health and CMV-seronegative.

The chain carries TRBV6-4 and TRBJ2-5; D is ambiguous. Germline loops: CDR1 MRHNA, CDR2 SNTAGT. With 2 bases removed from V and 4 bases from J, the gap between germline ends came to 17 bases. The CDR3 has 16 amino acids. The CDR3 DNA sequence: TGTGCCAGCAGTGACGCGCTCGACAAACAACGAGAGACCCAGTACTTC. Translated: CASSDALDKQRETQYF.

This sequence joins TRBV28 and TRBJ2-7; TRBD1 agrees at 12 bases. CDR1 and CDR2 (germline): MDHEN, SYDVKM. The CDR3 has 14 amino acids. Losses at the gene ends were 6 bases for V and 7 bases for J; bases not matched to a gene: 7. The chain's CDR3 is CASRRGQGAREQYF. The CDR3 DNA follows: TGTGCCAGCAGGAGGGGACAGGGGGCTCGGGAGCAGTACTTC.

This clone was counted only a few times. At one boundary the junction diverges from the germline segment, which might be a read error. This chain uses TRBV7-7 with TRBJ2-5, with TRBD1 identical over 8 bases. The CDR3 covers 14 residues. Germline V lookup: CDR1 SSHAT, CDR2 FNYEAQ (reference sequence). This CDR3 reads CASSYRQGRETQYF. Here the CDR3 DNA reads TGTGCTAGCAGTTACCGACAGGGGAGAGAGACCCAGTACTTC.